A selection of T cell receptor beta chains follows, all from one sample in a study of blood T cell repertoires in COVID-19. Libraries were prepared by immunoSEQ multiplex PCR; TCRdb keeps only in-frame clonotypes and omits some of them. The top ten hold 15% to 18% of the sample, which has roughly 290,000 clones, 65% to 85% seen once. Input material: peripheral blood. These receptors came from a person aged 65-85 years with COVID-19, enrolled during active disease. Both conserved end residues are trimmed from each CDR3. Fields, in order: V gene, CDR3 protein.

>TRBV5-1
ASSSLPGQGSWSYTGELF
>TRBV30
AWRAAGNNEQF
>TRBV3-1/TRBV3-2
ASSQRTYQGCEQY
>TRBV7-8
ASSLNRGQGQPQH
>TRBV24-1
ATSDFRGSFTGELF
>TRBV7-2
ASSSYLGQGRTGNQPQH
>TRBV20-1
SASAGGGNEQF
>TRBV7-6
ASSSPWGAGGNTQY
>TRBV19
ASSPWTADNTGELF
>TRBV5-1
ASSLGQGGDEQY
>TRBV6-5
ASRADRAGNQPQH
>TRBV11-2
ASRRSVANTGELF
>TRBV27
ASSLQRGQPYGYT
>TRBV19
ASSIRRGTDTQY
>TRBV7-9
ASSLGDSNRDTQY
>TRBV18
ATSDSKNIQY
>TRBV7-2
ASSYLRPSSGNTIY
>TRBV7-9
ASRFEASLGNTIY
>TRBV19
ASKQGKSNYGYT
>TRBV21-1
ASSKGQGYCNEKLF
>TRBV2
ASAGSGVSYEQY
>TRBV14
ASSQGATRSGNTIY
>TRBV5-1
ASSPGTVNYGYT
>TRBV7-9
ASISGGNNEQF
>TRBV24-1
ATSDSKQGFREKLF
>TRBV2
ASSEWTSRNEQF
>TRBV7-3
ASSPGRGYGYT
>TRBV6-5
ASSPLLGQGTVQY
>TRBV13
ASSLDRNSPLH
>TRBV5-1
ASSLAQSSPRGQY
>TRBV28
ASSEVGGYNEQF
>TRBV7-2
ASSSDTEAF
>TRBV13
ASSSQFRDRVHSPLH
>TRBV9
ASSPRGSGELF
>TRBV25-1
ASSHRVSNLGSGNTIY
>TRBV3-1/TRBV3-2
ASSQDLAGGLNEQF
>TRBV11-2
ASSLSGTMNTEAF